These T cell receptor beta chains were read from a single sample in a study of blood T cells in healthy people across ages. Using its own MiXCR run on the 5' RACE reads, TCRdb lists one record per CDR3 protein. Here the sample spans 1.5 million to 2 million distinct CDR3 sequences, about 50% being singletons. Sequenced material: blood. The receptors were sampled from a woman aged 40 to 50 in good health. CDR3s include the opening cysteine and the closing phenylalanine or tryptophan. The D gene is left open where the match is weak. Only some rows state a clone size, as once, few, many or a class for expanded clones.

CASSLGGQGAVEQFF	TGTGCCAGCAGTTTAGGTGGGCAGGGGGCAGTTGAGCAGTTCTTC	TRBJ2-1	TRBV12-3/TRBV12-4	TRBD1	.
CASSYSGTSDNEQFF	TGTGCCAGCAGTTACTCCGGGACTAGTGATAATGAGCAGTTCTTC	TRBJ2-1	TRBV6-5	TRBD2	.
CASSPSLGGLIATNEKLFF	TGTGCCAGCAGTCCTTCGTTGGGGGGACTCATTGCAACTAATGAAAAACTGTTTTTT	TRBJ1-4	TRBV27	.	once
CSVGTSVYEQYF	TGCAGCGTCGGGACTAGCGTCTACGAGCAGTACTTC	TRBJ2-7	TRBV29-1	TRBD2	many
CASSFYGGGLSSYEQYF	TGTGCCAGCAGCTTTTACGGCGGGGGACTCTCTTCCTACGAGCAGTACTTC	TRBJ2-7	TRBV7-9	TRBD2	.
CSARVGTGDVGYTF	TGCAGTGCTAGAGTTGGGACAGGGGATGTGGGCTACACCTTC	TRBJ1-2	TRBV20-1	TRBD1	few
CASSLFMGGQAWIGYTF	TGTGCCAGCAGTTTATTCATGGGGGGGCAGGCCTGGATCGGCTACACCTTC	TRBJ1-2	TRBV12-3/TRBV12-4	.	.
CASSIGGTPEAFF	TGTGCCAGTAGTATTGGCGGGACGCCCGAAGCTTTCTTT	TRBJ1-1	TRBV19	.	.
CAITGLAGADEQYF	TGTGCAATCACTGGACTAGCGGGAGCGGACGAGCAGTACTTC	TRBJ2-7	TRBV10-3	TRBD2	.
CASSVVGGGSYNEQFF	TGTGCCAGCAGCGTAGTAGGCGGGGGCTCCTACAATGAGCAGTTCTTC	TRBJ2-1	TRBV9	TRBD2	once
CASSYGIRQYF	TGTGCCAGCAGTTACGGGATTCGGCAGTATTTT	TRBJ2-3	TRBV6-2/TRBV6-3	.	few
CASSSRTSGDNEQYF	TGTGCCAGCTCATCGAGGACTAGTGGGGACAATGAGCAGTACTTC	TRBJ2-7	TRBV18	.	.
CASSLTLTTSYEQYF	TGTGCCAGCAGCTTGACCCTGACAACTTCCTACGAGCAGTACTTC	TRBJ2-7	TRBV5-6	.	.
CASSSSGGTGTQYF	TGTGCCAGCAGCTCCAGCGGGGGGACGGGGACCCAGTACTTC	TRBJ2-5	TRBV11-2	TRBD2	few
CSAGGADTYNEQFF	TGCAGTGCGGGTGGAGCGGATACGTACAATGAGCAGTTCTTC	TRBJ2-1	TRBV20-1	.	.
CASRPRQGAYEQYF	TGTGCCAGCAGGCCCAGACAGGGCGCCTACGAGCAGTACTTC	TRBJ2-7	TRBV12-3/TRBV12-4	TRBD1	few
CASSLIGPPGNQPQHF	TGCGCCAGCAGCCTAATAGGGCCACCAGGGAATCAGCCCCAGCATTTT	TRBJ1-5	TRBV4-1	.	.
CASTSKRGINSPLHF	TGTGCCAGCACCTCTAAGCGTGGGATAAATTCACCCCTCCACTTT	TRBJ1-6	TRBV7-2	.	.
CSAPTLADQETQYF	TGCAGTGCTCCCACCCTAGCGGACCAAGAGACCCAGTACTTC	TRBJ2-5	TRBV20-1	TRBD2	few
CASSDSAAGDYGYTF	TGTGCCAGCAGTGATTCAGCTGCGGGGGACTATGGCTACACCTTC	TRBJ1-2	TRBV25-1	.	few
CASSQEERGGLNEQFF	TGCGCCAGCAGCCAAGAGGAGCGGGGGGGCCTCAATGAGCAGTTCTTC	TRBJ2-1	TRBV4-3	TRBD2	.
CAAGNYGYTF	TGTGCCGCCGGAAACTATGGCTACACCTTC	TRBJ1-2	TRBV28	.	few
CSASPLTGGNYEQYF	TGCAGTGCTAGTCCACTGACAGGGGGGAACTACGAGCAGTACTTC	TRBJ2-7	TRBV20-1	TRBD1	few
CASSPGGLAGRTYEQYF	TGTGCCAGCAGCCCGGGGGGACTAGCGGGACGAACCTACGAGCAGTACTTC	TRBJ2-7	TRBV3-1	TRBD2	few
CASSLMQGREQYF	TGTGCCAGCAGTTTAATGCAGGGTAGGGAGCAGTACTTC	TRBJ2-7	TRBV12-3/TRBV12-4	.	.
CASSSHRQALGAEAFF	TGTGCCAGCAGTTCCCACAGACAGGCCCTTGGCGCTGAAGCTTTCTTT	TRBJ1-1	TRBV6-6	.	once
CASSLTGIGGNQPQHF	TGTGCCAGCAGTCTCACAGGGATCGGAGGCAATCAGCCCCAGCATTTT	TRBJ1-5	TRBV27	.	.
CASSQSLGGETQYF	TGTGCCAGCAGCCAGAGCTTGGGGGGGGAGACCCAGTACTTC	TRBJ2-5	TRBV3-1	TRBD2	.
CSVARRRKIAKGDEQFF	TGCAGCGTTGCCCGAAGGAGAAAAATAGCGAAGGGGGATGAGCAGTTCTTC	TRBJ2-1	TRBV29-1	.	.
CASSPTGKSGYTF	TGCGCCAGCAGTCCGACAGGGAAGTCTGGCTACACCTTC	TRBJ1-2	TRBV10-2	TRBD1	.
CAGTVEKGPKNIQYF	TGTGCCGGCACTGTCGAGAAAGGGCCCAAAAACATTCAGTACTTC	TRBJ2-4	TRBV2	.	few
CASSQDHTSSYNSPLHF	TGCGCCAGCAGCCAAGATCACACATCCTCCTATAATTCACCCCTCCACTTT	TRBJ1-6	TRBV4-3	.	.
CASSPPRGGNPYEQYF	TGTGCCAGCAGCCCCCCGAGGGGAGGGAACCCCTACGAGCAGTACTTC	TRBJ2-7	TRBV21-1	.	.
CASSSLGGMDEQFF	TGTGCCAGCAGTTCCTTAGGGGGGATGGATGAGCAGTTCTTC	TRBJ2-1	TRBV6-5	.	.
CASGYGDTPYEQYF	TGTGCCAGCGGGTATGGGGACACACCCTACGAGCAGTACTTC	TRBJ2-7	TRBV9	.	few
CASSLATALGETQYF	TGTGCCAGCAGCTTGGCTACGGCACTTGGAGAGACCCAGTACTTC	TRBJ2-5	TRBV5-4	.	.
CASSQVEAIADTQYF	TGTGCCAGCAGCCAAGTAGAAGCTATAGCCGATACGCAGTATTTT	TRBJ2-3	TRBV4-2	.	.
CASSLYTGSYEQYF	TGTGCCAGCAGCTTGTATACAGGGTCCTACGAGCAGTACTTC	TRBJ2-7	TRBV5-5	.	few
CASSLRGGGFYEQYF	TGTGCCAGCAGTTTAAGGGGGGGCGGTTTCTACGAGCAGTACTTC	TRBJ2-7	TRBV27	.	.
CASSEIWSSTDTQYF	TGTGCCAGCAGTGAAATCTGGTCTAGCACAGATACGCAGTATTTT	TRBJ2-3	TRBV2	.	few
CASSLARTVYEQYF	TGTGCCAGCAGCTTAGCTAGGACAGTTTACGAGCAGTACTTC	TRBJ2-7	TRBV11-2	.	few
CATSRDFANEQYF	TGTGCCACCAGCAGAGATTTTGCGAATGAGCAGTACTTC	TRBJ2-7	TRBV15	.	.
CASSDETAFNQPQHF	TGTGCCAGCAGTGATGAAACGGCCTTCAATCAGCCCCAGCATTTT	TRBJ1-5	TRBV2	.	.
CASSPPRDTGRDYEQYF	TGTGCCAGCAGCCCCCCGAGGGATACAGGGCGCGACTACGAGCAGTACTTC	TRBJ2-7	TRBV3-1	.	.
CASSNYPETLGIQYF	TGTGCCAGTAGTAACTATCCTGAGACATTGGGCATTCAGTACTTC	TRBJ2-4	TRBV6-5	.	.
CASSRRAENEQFF	TGTGCCAGCAGCCGGCGCGCCGAGAATGAGCAGTTCTTC	TRBJ2-1	TRBV4-2	.	.
CASSISGGPNNEQFF	TGTGCCAGCAGCATTAGCGGGGGGCCCAACAATGAGCAGTTCTTC	TRBJ2-1	TRBV7-6	TRBD2	.
CASICRDRGFYEQYF	TGTGCCAGCATTTGCCGGGACAGGGGATTTTACGAGCAGTACTTC	TRBJ2-7	TRBV6-5	TRBD1	.
CSFPLQRGYGYTF	TGCAGTTTCCCCCTACAGCGTGGTTATGGCTACACCTTC	TRBJ1-2	TRBV20-1	.	.
CASSETQGHSLEQYF	TGTGCCAGCAGTGAAACCCAGGGTCACTCTCTCGAGCAGTACTTC	TRBJ2-7	TRBV6-1	.	.
CASSRDGGAEETQYF	TGTGCCAGCAGCCGAGACGGGGGGGCAGAAGAGACCCAGTACTTC	TRBJ2-5	TRBV7-3	TRBD2	few
CASSSRVSDEQFF	TGTGCCAGCAGTTCCAGGGTTTCGGATGAGCAGTTCTTC	TRBJ2-1	TRBV9	.	once
CASSTDGRKGANVLTF	TGTGCCAGCAGTACGGACGGGAGGAAAGGGGCCAACGTCCTGACTTTC	TRBJ2-6	TRBV6-2/TRBV6-3	TRBD2	.
CSADGGEQYF	TGCAGTGCGGACGGTGGGGAGCAGTACTTC	TRBJ2-7	TRBV20-1	.	.
CASSLMGGQQETQFF	TGTGCCAGCAGTTTAATGGGGGGACAGCAAGAGACCCAGTTCTTC	TRBJ2-1	TRBV28	.	.
CSVAMTGGGGYTF	TGCAGCGTTGCGATGACAGGCGGCGGCGGCTACACCTTC	TRBJ1-2	TRBV29-1	.	few
CASGQGTEAFF	TGTGCTAGTGGACAGGGCACTGAAGCTTTCTTT	TRBJ1-1	TRBV12-5	.	few
CASSSGTSGGARDTQYF	TGTGCCAGCAGTTCAGGGACTAGCGGGGGGGCAAGAGATACGCAGTATTTT	TRBJ2-3	TRBV6-2/TRBV6-3	TRBD2	.
CASSLRGPRSYEQYF	TGTGCCAGCAGCTTACGGGGCCCACGCTCCTACGAGCAGTACTTC	TRBJ2-7	TRBV13	.	.
CAGSLISAQGRWYGYTF	TGTGCCGGCAGTTTAATCTCGGCCCAAGGAAGATGGTATGGCTACACCTTC	TRBJ1-2	TRBV28	.	.